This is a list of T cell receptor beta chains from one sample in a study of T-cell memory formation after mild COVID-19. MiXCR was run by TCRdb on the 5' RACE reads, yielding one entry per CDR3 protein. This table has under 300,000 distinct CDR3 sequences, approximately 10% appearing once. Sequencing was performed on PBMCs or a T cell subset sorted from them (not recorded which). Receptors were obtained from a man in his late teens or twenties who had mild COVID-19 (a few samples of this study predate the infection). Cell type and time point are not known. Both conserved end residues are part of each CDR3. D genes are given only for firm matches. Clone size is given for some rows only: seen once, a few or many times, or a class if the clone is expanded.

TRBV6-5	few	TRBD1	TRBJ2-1	TGTGCCAGCAGTCCCGGGACAGTAGTCGCTGAGCAGTTCTTC	CASSPGTVVAEQFF
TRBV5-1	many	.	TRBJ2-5	TGCGCCAGCAGCTTGGGGAATGGAGAAGAGACCCAGTACTTC	CASSLGNGEETQYF
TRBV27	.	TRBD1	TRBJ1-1	TGTGCCAGCAGGTCAGGGGGTGCGGGGAACACTGAAGCTTTCTTT	CASRSGGAGNTEAFF
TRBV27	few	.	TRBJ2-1	TGTGCCAGCAGCTATCGGTGGGAGCAGTTCTTC	CASSYRWEQFF
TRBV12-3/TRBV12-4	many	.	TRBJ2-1	TGTGCCAGCAGTTTTAGCGGCAGGGGAAATGAGCAGTTCTTC	CASSFSGRGNEQFF
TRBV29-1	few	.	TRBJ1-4	TGCAGCGTTGAGAACAGAGCTAATGAAAAACTGTTTTTT	CSVENRANEKLFF
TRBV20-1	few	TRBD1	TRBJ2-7	TGCAGTCTGGGACAGATCTACGAGCAGTACTTC	CSLGQIYEQYF
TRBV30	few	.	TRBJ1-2	TGTGCCTGGAGTGTACCCGGAGCTGGCTATGGCTACACCTTC	CAWSVPGAGYGYTF
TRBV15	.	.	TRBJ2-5	TGTGCCACCAGCAGAGACGTCACAGAGACCCAGTACTTC	CATSRDVTETQYF
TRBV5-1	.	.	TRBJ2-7	TGCGCCAGCAGCTTAAAGGACAGTAGGCACGAGCAGTACTTC	CASSLKDSRHEQYF
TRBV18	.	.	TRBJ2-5	TGTGCCAGCTCACCAGGGGTTGGAATTCAAGAGACCCAGTACTTC	CASSPGVGIQETQYF
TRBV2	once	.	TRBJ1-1	TGTGCCAGTTGCGTCGACAAAGGGAACACTGAAGCTTTCTTT	CASCVDKGNTEAFF
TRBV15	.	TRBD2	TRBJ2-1	TGTGCCACCAGCAGAGAATACCGGGGGGGCAATGAGCAGTTCTTC	CATSREYRGGNEQFF
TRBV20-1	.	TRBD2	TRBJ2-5	TGCAGTGCTCCCGGACTAGCGGGAGCTGAGACCCAGTACTTC	CSAPGLAGAETQYF
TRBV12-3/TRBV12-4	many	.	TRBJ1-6	TGTGCCAGCAGTTTAATCGAGGGGTATTATAATTCACCCCTCCACTTT	CASSLIEGYYNSPLHF
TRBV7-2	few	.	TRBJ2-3	TGTGCCAGCAGCTCACAGACTGGTGCAGATACGCAGTATTTT	CASSSQTGADTQYF
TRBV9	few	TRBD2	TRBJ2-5	TGTGCCAGCAGCGTAGGATTGATCGCGGGGGGCCAAGAGACCCAGTACTTC	CASSVGLIAGGQETQYF
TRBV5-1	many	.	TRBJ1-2	TGCGCCAGCAGCTTGGCCGACTCCTATGGCTACACCTTC	CASSLADSYGYTF
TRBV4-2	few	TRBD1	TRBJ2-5	TGTGCCAGCAGCCAAAACAGGGGGCGCGGGGAGACCCAGTACTTC	CASSQNRGRGETQYF
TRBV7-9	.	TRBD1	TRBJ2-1	TGTGCCAGCAGCCCATGGACAGGGGGCAATGAGCAGTTCTTC	CASSPWTGGNEQFF
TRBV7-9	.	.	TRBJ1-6	TGTGCCAGCAGCTTAGAGACCGGAGGGTTGGCGCTAATCCACTTT	CASSLETGGLALIHF
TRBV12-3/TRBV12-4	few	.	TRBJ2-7	TGTGCCAGCAGTTTATCTCTCATCGAGCAGTACTTC	CASSLSLIEQYF
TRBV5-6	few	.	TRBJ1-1	TGTGCCAGCAGCTTGGAAGGGCGGACAGCTTTCTTT	CASSLEGRTAFF
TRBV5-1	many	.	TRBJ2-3	TGCGCCAGCAGCTTGGGGCCGGGCGTCCCAGATACGCAGTATTTT	CASSLGPGVPDTQYF